These 3 T cell receptor beta chains came from one sample sequenced in a study of identical twins' blood T cells. In TCRdb, the 5' RACE reads were re-called with MiXCR into one record per CDR3 protein. The sample includes 400,000 or so distinct CDR3 sequences, 28% seen only once; the top ten take 5.5% to 7%. Sequences were obtained from PBMCs. These receptor sequences come from a woman aged 18 to 49 in good health.

This chain connects TRBV30 to TRBJ1-2; no clear D gene. The CDR3 is 10 amino acids. Germline CDR1 and CDR2: GTSNPN and SVGIG (reference sequence). Trimming took off 5 bases at V and 3 bases at J, with 4 bases between the two ends. In DNA form, the CDR3 reads TGTGCCTGGGGCGACTATGGCTACACCTTC. The encoded protein is CAWGDYGYTF.

Notes on this clonotype: A read error may be the cause here, since a much bigger clone is one base away. The V gene is TRBV11-2, the J gene TRBJ1-1; D remains ambiguous. The germline V gene encodes CDR1 SGHAT and CDR2 FQNNGV. The CDR3 totals 17 residues. In DNA form, the CDR3 reads TGTGCCAGCAGCCCCTTTAGAGGCAGAGCCATGAACCCTGAAGCTTTCTTT. Its protein product is CASSPFRGRAMNPEAFF.

V gene TRBV20-1 combines with J gene TRBJ2-7; 9 nucleotides line up with TRBD1. This CDR3 is 14 amino acids long. Losses at the gene ends were 5 bases for V and 3 bases for J; bases not matched to a gene: 8. CDR1 is DFQATT, CDR2 SNEGSKA, per germline (reference sequence). The CDR3 region is CSAETGTGNYEQYF. DNA for the CDR3: TGCAGTGCTGAGACCGGGACAGGGAACTACGAGCAGTACTTC.